This entry describes one T cell receptor (beta chain). The data stem from a study of blood T cell repertoires in COVID-19. Per the authors' pipeline: Using reference gene primer amplification, nucleated cell counts were estimated. Repertoires were generated with immunoSEQ multiplex PCR, while TCRdb's copy carries only in-frame clones and drops some. V, J and clone size derive from that table, while D and trimming were established from the DNA sequence. The sample records over 200,000 clones, roughly 80% being singletons. Germline V gene data show CDR1 as LNHNV and CDR2 as YYDKDF (reference sequence). Trimming took 1 base from V and 4 from J, leaving 7 bases between them. The CDR3 loop spans 14 amino acids.

Sequencing was done on a sample of PBMCs or T cells enriched from blood (not recorded which). The chain is built from TRBV15 and TRBJ1-4; no reliable D call. The source is a man in his sixties who had recovered from COVID-19. The CDR3 reads CATSRGGYNEKLFF. The CDR3 nucleotides read TGTGCCACCAGCAGAGGAGGATATAATGAAAAACTGTTTTTT.